The 14 T cell receptor beta chains in this list originate from one sample, sequenced in a study of shared clonotypes between healthy human individuals (dated by TCRdb to about 2020). The library was built by means of the immunoSEQ multiplex PCR assay. This immuneACCESS table, as held by TCRdb, lists in-frame sequences with V and J called but not all clones. Of the missing ones, under half trace to an unresolved V gene in checked studies; the others have no known cause. This sample lists about 2.2 million clones; 93% were detected once. The top ten clones comprise approximately 1.7% of the sample. CD8 naive samples were obtained by positive selection for CCR7 among CD45RO-negative cells, yielding a CD45RA+CCR7+ population from which TemRA cells were excluded. Specimen: naive CD8+ T cells from PBMCs. The cell subset or site label corresponds to: CD45RA+CCR7+. The receptors here all came from a man aged 18 to 30 in good health. Some clones in this sample may be carry-over from other donors' samples.

The chain joins TRBV7-2 to TRBJ2-1, with D perhaps matching TRBD2 (5 bases). CDR3 length: 15 residues. Germline V gene sequence: CDR1 SGHTA, CDR2 FQGNSA. With 0 bases removed from V and 4 bases from J, the gap between germline ends came to 10 bases. The CDR3 DNA is TGTGCCAGCAGCTTAGCGGACTGGGTATACAATGAGCAGTTCTTC. This gives the protein CASSLADWVYNEQFF.

A single count supports this clone. V usage is TRBV18 and J usage is TRBJ2-5; tentatively, D is TRBD1 (5 bases). V was clipped by 6 bases and J by 1 base, with 21 bases between them. This CDR3 has 17 amino acids. Germline V CDR1 and CDR2: KGHSH, LQKENI. This CDR3 reads CASSSYNYPGSQETQYF. The CDR3, as DNA: TGTGCCAGCTCGTCGTACAATTACCCAGGGTCCCAAGAGACCCAGTACTTC.

The rearrangement joins TRBV30 to TRBJ1-5; 8 bases are a match to TRBD1. The junction had 6 bases not matched to a gene; V was cut back by 1 base and J by 7 bases. The CDR3 totals 14 residues. The germline CDR1 and CDR2 sequences are GTSNPN and SVGIG (reference sequence). CDR3 in DNA: TGTGCCTGGAGTGCCCGGGACAGGACCCAGCCCCAGCATTTT. Residues: CAWSARDRTQPQHF. Full variable domain (outside the CDR3, taken from reference TRBV30 and TRBJ1-5): SQTIHQWPATLVQPVGSPLSLECTVEGTSNPNLYWYRQAAGRGLQLLFYSVGIGQISSEVPQNLSASRPQDRQFILSSKKLLLSDSGFYLCAWSARDRTQPQHFGDGTRLSIL.

The chain couples TRBV4-1 to TRBJ1-1; D gene uncertain. From germline, CDR1 is MGHRA and CDR2 YSYEKL. The CDR3 is 13 amino acids. V dropped 6 bases and J dropped 1 base, with 9 bases sitting between them. In DNA form, the CDR3 reads TGCGCCAGCAGGAGTTCAGCGAACACTGAAGCTTTCTTT. Protein sequence: CASRSSANTEAFF.

This chain links TRBV9 with TRBJ1-2, with TRBD1 matching 10 bases. Germline V gene data show CDR1 as SGDLS and CDR2 as YYNGEE. The CDR3 totals 15 residues. The V segment lost 4 bases and the J segment 5 bases; nucleotides outside the gene matches: 8. The CDR3 is CASSPDRGRFYGYTF. The CDR3 DNA reads as TGTGCCAGCAGCCCTGACAGGGGGCGTTTTTATGGCTACACCTTC.

The V call is TRBV5-4, the J call TRBJ1-1; 7 bases are shared with TRBD1. Germline V gene lookup returns CDR1 SGHNT and CDR2 YYREEE (reference sequence). This CDR3 is built from 15 residues. V lost 3 bases and J lost 5; bases outside the gene matches: 10. Written as DNA, the CDR3 is TGTGCCAGCAGCTGGAGGACAGGAGGGGGGACTGAAGCTTTCTTT. It codes for CASSWRTGGGTEAFF.

The V call is TRBV9, the J call TRBJ2-7; tentative D call: TRBD1 (6 bases). The V end lost 4 bases, the J end lost 4 bases, and 12 bases lay between the germline ends. In germline, CDR1 is SGDLS, CDR2 YYNGEE. The CDR3 is 13 residues long. This CDR3 is CASSPRTDYEQYF. CDR3 coding DNA: TGTGCCAGCAGCCCTCGGACAGATTACGAGCAGTACTTC. Based on the CDR3 plus reference TRBV9 and TRBJ2-7, the full variable domain is DSGVTQTPKHLITATGQRVTLRCSPRSGDLSVYWYQQSLDQGLQFLIQYYNGEERAKGNILERFSAQQFPDLHSELNLSSLELGDSALYFCASSPRTDYEQYFGPGTRLTVT.

This clone appeared once. This chain's CDR3 is CASSNLQDPGNTIYF. CDR3 in DNA: TGTGCCAGTAGTAACTTGCAGGACCCTGGAAACACCATATATTTT. The chain recombines TRBV19 with TRBJ1-3, with D unresolved. V gave up 4 bases and J gave up 2 bases, with 12 bases separating them. The CDR3 contains 15 residues. Germline loops: CDR1 LNHDA, CDR2 SQIVND (reference sequence).

This clone has only one observation. The chain carries TRBV7-9 and TRBJ2-7; the D gene is possibly TRBD1 (6 bases). V gave up 5 bases and J gave up 3 bases, with 14 bases separating them. Germline CDR1 is SEHNR and CDR2 is FQNEAQ (reference sequence). This CDR3 is 14 amino acids long. As DNA, the CDR3 is TGTGCCAGCAGCAGGGGAGACAGGTTCTACGAGCAGTACTTC. Protein sequence: CASSRGDRFYEQYF.

The chain employs TRBV6-5 and TRBJ1-1; TRBD1 matches at 11 bases. CDR1 MNHEY and CDR2 SVGAGI come from the germline V gene. This CDR3 region has 14 residues. After removal of 0 bases from V and 7 bases from J, the junction contained 1 base not matched to a gene. The CDR3 DNA reads TGTGCCAGCAGTTACTCGGGGACAGGGGGTGAAGCTTTCTTT. It translates to CASSYSGTGGEAFF.

V is TRBV2 and J is TRBJ2-7; 7 nucleotides agree with TRBD1. Germline V gene data show CDR1 as SNHLY and CDR2 as FYNNEI. The junction had 4 bases not matched to a gene; V was cut back by 3 bases and J by 2 bases. The CDR3 loop spans 14 amino acids. CDR3 in DNA: TGTGCCAGCAGTGAGACAGGGTGGGCCTACGAGCAGTACTTC. It encodes CASSETGWAYEQYF.

V usage is TRBV6-5 and J usage is TRBJ2-1, with D tentatively TRBD2 (6 bases). From germline, CDR1 is MNHEY and CDR2 SVGAGI. V lost 0 bases and J lost 6, with 15 bases in between. The CDR3 sequence is 16 residues long. The CDR3 region has the DNA TGTGCCAGCAGTTACTCCGGCGGGAACGTAATCAATGAGCAGTTCTTC. Translation: CASSYSGGNVINEQFF.

The chain combines TRBV4-3 with TRBJ2-1; tentatively, D is TRBD1 (6 bases). Trimming took 0 bases from V and 5 from J, leaving 17 bases between them. The germline V gene has CDR1 LGHNA and CDR2 YSLEER. CDR3 size: 17 residues. The CDR3 coding sequence is TGCGCCAGCAGCCAAGATCCCAGGGGCGCATTCAACAATGAGCAGTTCTTC. It encodes CASSQDPRGAFNNEQFF.

V usage is TRBV13 and J usage is TRBJ2-7, with D uncertain. Trimming removed 1 base at V and 3 bases at J, with 10 bases between. The CDR3 consists of 14 residues. The germline CDR1 and CDR2 sequences are PRHDT and FYEKMQ (reference sequence). CDR3 protein: CASSLAASLYEQYF. In nucleotides, the CDR3 is TGTGCCAGCAGCTTAGCGGCCAGCCTCTACGAGCAGTACTTC.